A selection of T cell receptor beta chains follows, all from one sample in a study of blood T cell repertoires in COVID-19. Generated by immunoSEQ multiplex PCR, the TCRdb table keeps only in-frame clones and is missing some. The data show about 300,000 clones, more than 75% seen once. Sequencing was done on a sample of PBMCs or T cells enriched from blood (not recorded which). Every receptor here comes from a man aged 25-40 years who had recovered from COVID-19. CDR3s include the opening cysteine and the closing phenylalanine or tryptophan. Each record gives: J gene, V gene, D gene, clone size, CDR3 protein, CDR3 DNA. A D gene is named only where the DNA matches it firmly. Rows give clone size only sometimes, using once, few, many, or a class for an expanded clone.

J gene: TRBJ1-2; V gene: TRBV28; D gene: -; clone size: once; CDR3 protein: CASRERGGGDYGYTF; CDR3 DNA: TGTGCCAGCAGAGAACGGGGGGGTGGTGACTATGGCTACACCTTC
J gene: TRBJ1-1; V gene: TRBV4-1; D gene: TRBD1; clone size: once; CDR3 protein: CASSHRGGQDPPEAFF; CDR3 DNA: TGCGCCAGCAGCCACAGGGGGGGACAGGACCCACCTGAAGCTTTCTTT
J gene: TRBJ2-1; V gene: TRBV9; D gene: TRBD2; clone size: -; CDR3 protein: CASSEDPGGLHYNEQFF; CDR3 DNA: TGTGCCAGCAGCGAGGACCCGGGGGGTCTTCACTACAATGAGCAGTTCTTC
J gene: TRBJ2-5; V gene: TRBV24-1; D gene: TRBD1; clone size: -; CDR3 protein: CATSDFDDREETQYF; CDR3 DNA: TGTGCCACCAGTGATTTCGATGACAGGGAGGAGACCCAGTACTTC
J gene: TRBJ2-3; V gene: TRBV5-1; D gene: -; clone size: -; CDR3 protein: CASRLLTGTDTQYF; CDR3 DNA: TGCGCCAGCAGGTTATTAACTGGCACAGATACGCAGTATTTT
J gene: TRBJ2-5; V gene: TRBV5-4; D gene: TRBD1; clone size: -; CDR3 protein: CASSMGPPTGLETQYF; CDR3 DNA: TGTGCCAGCAGCATGGGCCCCCCGACAGGGTTGGAGACCCAGTACTTC
J gene: TRBJ2-7; V gene: TRBV11-2; D gene: -; clone size: -; CDR3 protein: CASSLEPQTDHEQYF; CDR3 DNA: TGTGCCAGCAGCTTAGAACCTCAAACAGACCACGAGCAGTACTTC
J gene: TRBJ2-2; V gene: TRBV6-4; D gene: TRBD1; clone size: -; CDR3 protein: CASRGTGNTGELFF; CDR3 DNA: TGTGCCAGCCGGGGGACAGGGAACACCGGGGAGCTGTTTTTT
J gene: TRBJ1-4; V gene: TRBV5-6; D gene: -; clone size: -; CDR3 protein: CASSLGLGEKLFF; CDR3 DNA: TGTGCCAGCAGCTTGGGCCTAGGTGAAAAACTGTTTTTT
J gene: TRBJ2-7; V gene: TRBV28; D gene: -; clone size: -; CDR3 protein: CASSLGAYEQYF; CDR3 DNA: TGTGCCAGCAGTTTAGGGGCGTACGAGCAGTACTTC
J gene: TRBJ1-2; V gene: TRBV2; D gene: TRBD1; clone size: -; CDR3 protein: CASSPGTGYYGYTF; CDR3 DNA: TGTGCCAGCAGCCCCGGGACAGGTTACTACGGCTACACCTTC
J gene: TRBJ1-2; V gene: TRBV9; D gene: -; clone size: few; CDR3 protein: CASSVSDGYTF; CDR3 DNA: TGTGCCAGCAGCGTATCGGATGGCTACACCTTC
J gene: TRBJ1-3; V gene: TRBV4-1; D gene: -; clone size: once; CDR3 protein: CASSHPPRGLGRTIYF; CDR3 DNA: TGCGCCAGCAGCCACCCACCCAGGGGACTAGGAAGGACCATATATTTT
J gene: TRBJ1-5; V gene: TRBV7-8; D gene: -; clone size: -; CDR3 protein: CASSLANGNQPQHF; CDR3 DNA: TGTGCCAGCAGCTTAGCGAACGGGAATCAGCCCCAGCATTTT
J gene: TRBJ1-1; V gene: TRBV10-3; D gene: -; clone size: -; CDR3 protein: CAIGAQSNTEAFF; CDR3 DNA: TGTGCCATCGGTGCGCAGTCGAACACTGAAGCTTTCTTT
J gene: TRBJ2-5; V gene: TRBV5-4; D gene: TRBD1; clone size: -; CDR3 protein: CASSFGGQGAKTQYF; CDR3 DNA: TGTGCCAGCAGCTTCGGGGGACAGGGGGCGAAGACCCAGTACTTC
J gene: TRBJ2-3; V gene: TRBV6-6; D gene: TRBD1; clone size: -; CDR3 protein: CASRRGTGGVSYSYTQYF; CDR3 DNA: TGTGCCAGCAGACGAGGGACAGGGGGTGTGTCCTACTCTTATACGCAGTATTTT
J gene: TRBJ1-2; V gene: TRBV7-2; D gene: TRBD1; clone size: -; CDR3 protein: CASSLGQGDGYTF; CDR3 DNA: TGTGCCAGCAGCTTGGGACAGGGGGACGGCTACACCTTC
J gene: TRBJ1-2; V gene: TRBV5-1; D gene: -; clone size: -; CDR3 protein: CASSFDGTNYGYTF; CDR3 DNA: TGCGCCAGCAGCTTCGACGGGACAAACTATGGCTACACCTTC
J gene: TRBJ2-3; V gene: TRBV28; D gene: TRBD2; clone size: -; CDR3 protein: CASSWETSGRSSTDTQYF; CDR3 DNA: TGTGCCAGCAGTTGGGAGACTAGCGGGCGATCTAGCACAGATACGCAGTATTTT
J gene: TRBJ2-2; V gene: TRBV18; D gene: -; clone size: -; CDR3 protein: CASSPATGRGTGELFF; CDR3 DNA: TGTGCCAGCTCACCTGCGACAGGCCGGGGAACCGGGGAGCTGTTTTTT
J gene: TRBJ1-6; V gene: TRBV10-2; D gene: TRBD1; clone size: -; CDR3 protein: CASSPAGTGNSPLHF; CDR3 DNA: TGCGCCAGCAGCCCCGCCGGGACAGGAAATTCACCCCTCCACTTT
J gene: TRBJ2-7; V gene: TRBV3-1/TRBV3-2; D gene: TRBD1; clone size: -; CDR3 protein: CASSPRDRRSYEQYF; CDR3 DNA: TGTGCCAGCAGCCCCCGGGACAGGCGAAGCTACGAGCAGTACTTC
J gene: TRBJ2-7; V gene: TRBV11-3; D gene: TRBD1; clone size: -; CDR3 protein: CASSHWQRTGGRSEQYF; CDR3 DNA: TGTGCCAGCAGTCATTGGCAGAGGACAGGGGGACGCAGCGAGCAGTACTTC
J gene: TRBJ1-5; V gene: TRBV28; D gene: -; clone size: -; CDR3 protein: CASHGRVSSNQPQHF; CDR3 DNA: TGTGCCTCCCACGGCAGGGTTAGTAGCAATCAGCCCCAGCATTTT
J gene: TRBJ2-7; V gene: TRBV11-2; D gene: TRBD2; clone size: -; CDR3 protein: CASSVGRLAVSYEQYF; CDR3 DNA: TGTGCCAGCAGCGTGGGGCGACTAGCGGTCTCCTACGAGCAGTACTTC
J gene: TRBJ2-7; V gene: TRBV7-9; D gene: TRBD2; clone size: -; CDR3 protein: CASSLSGGSHEQYF; CDR3 DNA: TGTGCCAGCAGCTTAAGCGGGGGTAGCCACGAGCAGTACTTC
J gene: TRBJ2-2; V gene: TRBV7-9; D gene: -; clone size: -; CDR3 protein: CASSLALRTGELFF; CDR3 DNA: TGTGCCAGCAGCTTAGCTCTGCGTACCGGGGAGCTGTTTTTT
J gene: TRBJ2-2; V gene: TRBV6-4; D gene: -; clone size: -; CDR3 protein: CASSDSTTGELFF; CDR3 DNA: TGTGCCAGCAGTGACAGCACCACCGGGGAGCTGTTTTTT
J gene: TRBJ2-1; V gene: TRBV7-2; D gene: TRBD2; clone size: -; CDR3 protein: CASSSKREGSYNEQFF; CDR3 DNA: TGTGCCAGCAGTTCTAAGCGGGAGGGCTCCTACAATGAGCAGTTCTTC
J gene: TRBJ1-2; V gene: TRBV11-2; D gene: TRBD1; clone size: -; CDR3 protein: CASSLSGTDYGYTF; CDR3 DNA: TGTGCCAGCAGCTTATCCGGGACAGACTATGGCTACACCTTC
J gene: TRBJ2-2; V gene: TRBV28; D gene: -; clone size: once; CDR3 protein: CASVNGGRAGTGELFF; CDR3 DNA: TGTGCCAGCGTAAACGGAGGAAGGGCGGGGACCGGGGAGCTGTTTTTT
J gene: TRBJ1-5; V gene: TRBV30; D gene: -; clone size: -; CDR3 protein: CAWSVLPGNQPQHF; CDR3 DNA: TGTGCCTGGAGTGTACTTCCAGGGAATCAGCCCCAGCATTTT
J gene: TRBJ2-3; V gene: TRBV5-1; D gene: TRBD2; clone size: -; CDR3 protein: CASSSGLADPDTQYF; CDR3 DNA: TGCGCCAGCAGCTCGGGACTAGCGGACCCAGATACGCAGTATTTT
J gene: TRBJ2-1; V gene: TRBV10-1; D gene: -; clone size: -; CDR3 protein: CASSDSGNNEQFF; CDR3 DNA: TGCGCCAGCAGTGATAGCGGAAACAATGAGCAGTTCTTC
J gene: TRBJ2-1; V gene: TRBV3-1/TRBV3-2; D gene: TRBD2; clone size: -; CDR3 protein: CAGIGAGGDNEQFF; CDR3 DNA: TGTGCCGGCATTGGAGCGGGAGGAGACAATGAGCAGTTCTTC
J gene: TRBJ1-2; V gene: TRBV27; D gene: -; clone size: -; CDR3 protein: CASSPQRQLNYGYTF; CDR3 DNA: TGTGCCAGCAGTCCCCAAAGACAGTTAAACTATGGCTACACCTTC
J gene: TRBJ2-4; V gene: TRBV3-1/TRBV3-2; D gene: TRBD2; clone size: -; CDR3 protein: CASSQPQTREGGNIQYF; CDR3 DNA: TGTGCCAGCAGCCAACCTCAAACGCGGGAGGGGGGAAACATTCAGTACTTC
J gene: TRBJ2-1; V gene: TRBV14; D gene: TRBD2; clone size: -; CDR3 protein: CASSQLAGGPPSYNEQFF; CDR3 DNA: TGTGCCAGCAGCCAACTAGCGGGGGGGCCCCCTTCCTACAATGAGCAGTTCTTC
J gene: TRBJ2-2; V gene: TRBV5-1; D gene: -; clone size: few; CDR3 protein: CASSLGGVAGELFF; CDR3 DNA: TGCGCCAGCAGCTTGGGGGGAGTTGCCGGGGAGCTGTTTTTT
J gene: TRBJ2-3; V gene: TRBV11-2; D gene: -; clone size: -; CDR3 protein: CASSFYGGTDTQYF; CDR3 DNA: TGTGCCAGCAGCTTTTATGGGGGGACAGATACGCAGTATTTT
J gene: TRBJ1-5; V gene: TRBV7-9; D gene: TRBD1; clone size: -; CDR3 protein: CASSHGQGSNQPQHF; CDR3 DNA: TGTGCCAGCAGCCACGGACAGGGTAGCAATCAGCCCCAGCATTTT
J gene: TRBJ2-3; V gene: TRBV5-1; D gene: -; clone size: -; CDR3 protein: CASSPAAGQDTQYF; CDR3 DNA: TGCGCCAGCAGCCCCGCGGCAGGGCAAGATACGCAGTATTTT